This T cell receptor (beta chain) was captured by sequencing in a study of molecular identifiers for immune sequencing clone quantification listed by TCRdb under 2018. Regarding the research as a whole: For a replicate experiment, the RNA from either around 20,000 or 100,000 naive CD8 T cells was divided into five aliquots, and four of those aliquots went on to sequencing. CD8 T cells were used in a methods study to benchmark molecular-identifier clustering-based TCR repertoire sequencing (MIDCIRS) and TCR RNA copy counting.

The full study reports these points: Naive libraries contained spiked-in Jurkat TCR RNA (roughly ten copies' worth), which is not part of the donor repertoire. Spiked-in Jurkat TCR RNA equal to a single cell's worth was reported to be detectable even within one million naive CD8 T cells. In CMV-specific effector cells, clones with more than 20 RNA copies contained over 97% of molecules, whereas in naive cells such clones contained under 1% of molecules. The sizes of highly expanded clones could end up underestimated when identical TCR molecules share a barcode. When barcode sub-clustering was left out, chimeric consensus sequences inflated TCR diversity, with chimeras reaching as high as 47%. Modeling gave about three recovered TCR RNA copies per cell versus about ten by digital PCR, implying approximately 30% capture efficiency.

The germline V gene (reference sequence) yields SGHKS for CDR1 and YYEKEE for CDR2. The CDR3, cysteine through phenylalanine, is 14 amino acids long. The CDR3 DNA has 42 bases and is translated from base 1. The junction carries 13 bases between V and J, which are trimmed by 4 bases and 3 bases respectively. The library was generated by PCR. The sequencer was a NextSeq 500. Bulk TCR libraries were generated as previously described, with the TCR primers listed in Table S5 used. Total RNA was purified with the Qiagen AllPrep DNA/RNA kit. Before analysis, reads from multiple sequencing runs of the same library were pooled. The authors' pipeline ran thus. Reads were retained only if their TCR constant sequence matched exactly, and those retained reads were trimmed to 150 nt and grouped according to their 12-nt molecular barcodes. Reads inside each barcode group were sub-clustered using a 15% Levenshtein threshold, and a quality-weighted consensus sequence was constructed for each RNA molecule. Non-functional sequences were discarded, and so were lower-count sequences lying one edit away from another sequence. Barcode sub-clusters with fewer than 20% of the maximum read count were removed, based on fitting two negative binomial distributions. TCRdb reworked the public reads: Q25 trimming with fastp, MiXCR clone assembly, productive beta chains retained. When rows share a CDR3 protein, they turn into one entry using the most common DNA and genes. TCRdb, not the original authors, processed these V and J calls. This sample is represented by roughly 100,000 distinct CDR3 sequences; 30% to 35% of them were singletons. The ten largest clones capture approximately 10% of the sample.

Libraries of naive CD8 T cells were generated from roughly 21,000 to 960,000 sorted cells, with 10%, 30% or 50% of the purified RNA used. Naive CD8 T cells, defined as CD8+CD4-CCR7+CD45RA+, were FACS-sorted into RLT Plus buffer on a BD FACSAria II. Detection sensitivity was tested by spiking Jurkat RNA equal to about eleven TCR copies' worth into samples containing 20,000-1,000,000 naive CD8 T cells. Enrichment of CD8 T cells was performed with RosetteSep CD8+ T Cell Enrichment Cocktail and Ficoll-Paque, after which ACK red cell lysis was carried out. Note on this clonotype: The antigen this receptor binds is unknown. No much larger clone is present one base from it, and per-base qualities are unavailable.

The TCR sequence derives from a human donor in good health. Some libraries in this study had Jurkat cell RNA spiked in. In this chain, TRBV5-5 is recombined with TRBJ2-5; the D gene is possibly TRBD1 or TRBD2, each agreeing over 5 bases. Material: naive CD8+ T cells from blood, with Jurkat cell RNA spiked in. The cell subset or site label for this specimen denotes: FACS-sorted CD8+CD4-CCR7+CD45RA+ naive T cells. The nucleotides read TGTGCCAGCAGCCCAGACGGGGCAGAAGAGACCCAGTACTTC. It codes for CASSPDGAEETQYF.